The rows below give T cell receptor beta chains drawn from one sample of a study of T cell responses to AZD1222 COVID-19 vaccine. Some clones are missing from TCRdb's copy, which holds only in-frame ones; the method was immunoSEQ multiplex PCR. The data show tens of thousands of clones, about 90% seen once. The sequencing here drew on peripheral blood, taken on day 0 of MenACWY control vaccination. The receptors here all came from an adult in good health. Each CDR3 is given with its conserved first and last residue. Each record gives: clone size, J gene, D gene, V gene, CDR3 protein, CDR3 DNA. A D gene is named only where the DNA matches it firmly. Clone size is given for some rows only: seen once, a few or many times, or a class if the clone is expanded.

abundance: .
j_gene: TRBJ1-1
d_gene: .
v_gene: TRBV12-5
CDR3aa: CASSPSGNRMNTEAFF
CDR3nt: TGTGCTAGTTCGCCATCGGGGAACCGAATGAACACTGAAGCTTTCTTT

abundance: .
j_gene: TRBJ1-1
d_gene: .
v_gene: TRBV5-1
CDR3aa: CASSFEGGRTTEAFF
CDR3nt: TGCGCCAGCAGCTTTGAGGGAGGCAGGACCACTGAAGCTTTCTTT

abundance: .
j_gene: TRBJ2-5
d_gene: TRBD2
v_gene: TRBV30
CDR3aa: CAWSLREETQYF
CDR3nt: TGTGCCTGGAGTCTGCGGGAGGAGACCCAGTACTTC

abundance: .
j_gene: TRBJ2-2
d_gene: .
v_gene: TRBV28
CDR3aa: CASSPGLGTGELFF
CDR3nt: TGTGCCAGCAGCCCGGGACTCGGCACCGGGGAGCTGTTTTTT

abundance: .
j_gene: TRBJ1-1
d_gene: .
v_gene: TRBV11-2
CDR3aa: CASSLGKDRWNTEAFF
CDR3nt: TGTGCCAGCAGCTTAGGAAAAGACAGGTGGAACACTGAAGCTTTCTTT

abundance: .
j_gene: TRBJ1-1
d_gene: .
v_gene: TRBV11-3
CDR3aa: CASSPNTGRNTEAFF
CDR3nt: TGTGCCAGCAGCCCAAATACAGGGAGGAACACTGAAGCTTTCTTT

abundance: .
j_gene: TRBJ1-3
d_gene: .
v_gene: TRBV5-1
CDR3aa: CASSLARPGGNTIYF
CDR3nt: TGCGCCAGCAGCTTGGCCAGGCCGGGAGGAAACACCATATATTTT

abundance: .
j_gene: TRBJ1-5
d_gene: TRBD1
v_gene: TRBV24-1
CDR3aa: CATSDRGANQPQHF
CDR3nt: TGTGCCACCAGTGACAGGGGGGCCAATCAGCCCCAGCATTTT

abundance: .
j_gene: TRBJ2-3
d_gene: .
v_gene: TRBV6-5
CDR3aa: CASSIQGRVTDTQYF
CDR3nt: TGTGCCAGCAGTATACAGGGTAGAGTCACAGATACGCAGTATTTT

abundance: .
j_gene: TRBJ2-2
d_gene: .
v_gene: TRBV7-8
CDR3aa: CASSLTREFGGELFF
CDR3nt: TGTGCCAGCAGCTTAACCAGGGAGTTTGGCGGGGAGCTGTTTTTT

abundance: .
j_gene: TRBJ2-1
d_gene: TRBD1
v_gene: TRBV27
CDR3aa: CASSLAGTGAYNEQFF
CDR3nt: TGTGCCAGCAGTTTAGCCGGGACAGGGGCCTACAATGAGCAGTTCTTC

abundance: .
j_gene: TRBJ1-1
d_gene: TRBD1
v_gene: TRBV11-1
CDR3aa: CASRPTDREDTEAFF
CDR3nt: TGTGCCAGCAGACCCACGGACAGGGAGGACACTGAAGCTTTCTTT

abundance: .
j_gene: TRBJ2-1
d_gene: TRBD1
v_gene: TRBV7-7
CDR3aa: CASSPLGQLYNEQFF
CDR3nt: TGTGCCAGCAGCCCACTGGGACAGCTATACAATGAGCAGTTCTTC

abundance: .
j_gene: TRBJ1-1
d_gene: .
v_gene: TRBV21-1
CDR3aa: CASSKERGREAFF
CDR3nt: TGTGCCAGCAGCAAAGAAAGGGGCCGTGAAGCTTTCTTT

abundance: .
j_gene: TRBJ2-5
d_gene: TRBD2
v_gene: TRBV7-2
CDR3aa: CASSAHRGGQETQYF
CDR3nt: TGTGCCAGCAGCGCCCATCGGGGGGGACAAGAGACCCAGTACTTC

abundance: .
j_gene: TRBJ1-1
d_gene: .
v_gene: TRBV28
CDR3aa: CASSPSLALSF
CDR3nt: TGTGCCAGCAGCCCTTCGCTCGCGCTTTCTTTT

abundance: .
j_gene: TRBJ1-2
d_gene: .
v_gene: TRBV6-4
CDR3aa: CASSESGTHLGYTF
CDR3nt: TGTGCCAGCAGTGAGTCGGGGACCCACTTAGGCTACACCTTC

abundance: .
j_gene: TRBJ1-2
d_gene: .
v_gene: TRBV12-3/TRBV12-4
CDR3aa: CASSSTRLVGYTF
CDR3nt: TGTGCCAGCAGTTCGACGAGGCTCGTTGGCTACACCTTC

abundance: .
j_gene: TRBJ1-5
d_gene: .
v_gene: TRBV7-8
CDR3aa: CASSFFWGNQPQHF
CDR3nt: TGTGCCAGCAGCTTTTTCTGGGGGAATCAGCCCCAGCATTTT

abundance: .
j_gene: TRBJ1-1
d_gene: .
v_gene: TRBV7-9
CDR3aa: CASNRGEFEAFF
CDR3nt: TGTGCCAGCAACCGGGGGGAGTTTGAAGCTTTCTTT

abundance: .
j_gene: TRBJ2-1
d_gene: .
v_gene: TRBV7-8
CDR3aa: CASSRGRARPSEQFF
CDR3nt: TGTGCCAGCAGCCGTGGGCGAGCGCGTCCCTCAGAGCAGTTCTTC

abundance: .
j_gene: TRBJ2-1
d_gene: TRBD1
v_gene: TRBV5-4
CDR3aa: CASSKPDRGSYNEQFF
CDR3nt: TGTGCCAGCAGCAAGCCAGACAGGGGGTCCTACAATGAGCAGTTCTTC

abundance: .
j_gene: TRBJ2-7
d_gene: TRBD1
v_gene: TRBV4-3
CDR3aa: CASSQYARTGTYEQYF
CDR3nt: TGCGCCAGCAGCCAATACGCTAGGACAGGGACCTACGAGCAGTACTTC

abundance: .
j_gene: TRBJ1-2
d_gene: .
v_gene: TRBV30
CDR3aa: CAWRSQANYGYTF
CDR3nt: TGTGCCTGGAGGAGCCAGGCCAATTATGGCTACACCTTC

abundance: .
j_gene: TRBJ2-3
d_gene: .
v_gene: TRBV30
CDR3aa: CAWRAWGTDTQYF
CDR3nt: TGTGCCTGGAGGGCCTGGGGCACAGATACGCAGTATTTT

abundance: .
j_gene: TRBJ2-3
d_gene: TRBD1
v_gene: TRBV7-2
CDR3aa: CASSLETGGMVQITDTQYF
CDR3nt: TGTGCCAGCAGCTTAGAGACAGGGGGCATGGTGCAGATTACAGATACGCAGTATTTT

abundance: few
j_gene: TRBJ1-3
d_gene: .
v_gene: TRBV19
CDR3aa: CASQRADSSGNTIYF
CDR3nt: TGTGCCAGCCAAAGGGCGGATTCCTCTGGAAACACCATATATTTT

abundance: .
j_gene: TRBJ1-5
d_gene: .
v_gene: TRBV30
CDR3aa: CAWSVQGKPQHF
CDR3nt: TGTGCCTGGAGTGTCCAGGGAAAGCCCCAGCATTTT

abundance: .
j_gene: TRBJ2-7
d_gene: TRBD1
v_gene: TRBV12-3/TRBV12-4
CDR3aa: CASSRRGHEQYF
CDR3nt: TGTGCCAGCAGCCGCAGGGGGCATGAGCAGTACTTC

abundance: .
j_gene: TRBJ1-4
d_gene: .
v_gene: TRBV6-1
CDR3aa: CASSEVAGEEEKLFF
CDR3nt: TGTGCCAGCAGTGAAGTGGCAGGGGAGGAGGAAAAACTGTTTTTT

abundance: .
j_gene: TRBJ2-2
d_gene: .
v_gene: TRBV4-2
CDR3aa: CASSIYVGTANTGELFF
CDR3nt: TGTGCCAGCAGTATCTACGTAGGAACAGCGAACACCGGGGAGCTGTTTTTT

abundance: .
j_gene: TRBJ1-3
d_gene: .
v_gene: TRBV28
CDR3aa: CASSLHPSGNTIYF
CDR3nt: TGTGCCAGCAGTTTACATCCCTCTGGAAACACCATATATTTT

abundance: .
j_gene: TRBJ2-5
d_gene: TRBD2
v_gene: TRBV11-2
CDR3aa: CASSTGAGYQETQYF
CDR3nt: TGTGCCAGCAGCACCGGAGCGGGGTATCAAGAGACCCAGTACTTC

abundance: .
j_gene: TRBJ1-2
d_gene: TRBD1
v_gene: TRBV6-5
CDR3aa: CASSQGTGWDYGYTF
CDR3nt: TGTGCCAGCAGTCAGGGGACAGGGTGGGACTATGGCTACACCTTC

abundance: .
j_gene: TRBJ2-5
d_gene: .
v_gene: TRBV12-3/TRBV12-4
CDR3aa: CASKSAQETQYF
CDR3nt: TGTGCCAGCAAGTCAGCCCAAGAGACCCAGTACTTC

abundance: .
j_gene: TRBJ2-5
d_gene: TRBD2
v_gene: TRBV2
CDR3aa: CASSTSGGARETQYF
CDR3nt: TGTGCCAGCAGTACTAGCGGGGGGGCCCGGGAGACCCAGTACTTC

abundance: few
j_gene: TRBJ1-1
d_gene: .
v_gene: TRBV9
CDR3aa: CASSVSVGPGGKAFF
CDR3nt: TGTGCCAGCAGCGTTAGCGTAGGCCCTGGAGGAAAAGCTTTCTTT

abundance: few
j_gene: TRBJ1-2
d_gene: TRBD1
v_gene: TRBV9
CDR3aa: CASSVQGDYGYTF
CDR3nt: TGTGCCAGCAGCGTTCAGGGGGACTATGGCTACACCTTC

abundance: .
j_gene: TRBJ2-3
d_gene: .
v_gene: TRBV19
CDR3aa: CASRRGGDTQYF
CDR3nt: TGTGCCAGTAGGCGGGGTGGAGATACGCAGTATTTT

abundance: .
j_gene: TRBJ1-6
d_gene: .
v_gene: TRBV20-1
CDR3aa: CSASFGGNSPLHF
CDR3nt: TGCAGTGCTAGTTTCGGCGGGAATTCACCCCTCCACTTT

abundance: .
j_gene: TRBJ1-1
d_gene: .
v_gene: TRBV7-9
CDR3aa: CASSPQRMNTEAFF
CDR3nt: TGTGCCAGCAGCCCACAGCGGATGAACACTGAAGCTTTCTTT

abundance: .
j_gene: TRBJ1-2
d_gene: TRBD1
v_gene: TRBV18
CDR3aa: CASSPSGQFYGYTF
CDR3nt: TGTGCCAGCTCCCCATCGGGACAGTTCTATGGCTACACCTTC

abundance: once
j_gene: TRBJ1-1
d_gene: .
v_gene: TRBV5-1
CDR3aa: CASSLGPTNTEAFF
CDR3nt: TGCGCCAGCAGCTTGGGACCTACGAACACTGAAGCTTTCTTT

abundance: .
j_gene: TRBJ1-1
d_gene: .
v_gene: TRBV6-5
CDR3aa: CASSRLQGRPEAFF
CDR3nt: TGTGCCAGCAGTCGACTACAAGGGCGGCCTGAAGCTTTCTTT